The 23 T cell receptor beta chains below all came from one sample that was sequenced in a study of cytomegalovirus exposure and HLA in healthy donors (dated by TCRdb to about 2017). Library preparation employed the immunoSEQ multiplex PCR assay. The multiplex PCR relied on a mix of 60 forward primers for TCR Vbeta segments and 13 reverse primers for TCR Jbeta segments. TCRdb limited this immuneACCESS table to in-frame rearrangements with V and J called. A share of clones is missing; checked studies link under half to unresolved V genes, and the rest is unexplained. The sample includes tens of thousands of clones, with 72% observed a single time. The biggest ten clones account for around 10% of the sample. Sequencing was carried out using PBMCs. The receptors were sampled from a woman between 40 and 55 years old in good health and CMV-seropositive.

In this sample, this clone turned up a few times. This rearrangement joins TRBV5-1 to TRBJ1-3; D remains ambiguous. Trimming took 1 base from V and 0 from J, leaving 8 bases between them. Germline V gene sequence: CDR1 SGHRS, CDR2 YFSETQ. CDR3 length: 15 residues. The CDR3 DNA is TGCGCCAGCAGCTTGACCGGGATCTCTGGAAACACCATATATTTT. Residues: CASSLTGISGNTIYF.

V gene TRBV7-3 combines with J gene TRBJ2-7, with TRBD2 identical over 10 bases. The CDR3 is made up of 16 amino acids. The ends lost 5 bases at V and 5 bases at J; junction bases unmatched: 12. The germline V gene has CDR1 SGHTA and CDR2 FQGTGA. The CDR3 bases are TGTGCCAGCAGCCCCACGAGGAGCGGGGGGGCCCACGAGCAGTACTTC. Residues: CASSPTRSGGAHEQYF.

The chain links TRBV30 to TRBJ2-5, with TRBD1 identical over 9 bases. Looked up from germline, CDR1 is GTSNPN and CDR2 is SVGIG (reference sequence). Trimming cost V 4 bases and J 2 bases; bases outside gene matches: 11. This CDR3 has 16 residues. The CDR3 DNA reads as TGTGCCTGGACGGGCCCGGGACAGGGAGGTCAAGAGACCCAGTACTTC. This gives the protein CAWTGPGQGGQETQYF.

J is TRBJ1-1 and V is TRBV19, with TRBD1 matching over 9 bases. Germline lookup yields CDR1 LNHDA and CDR2 SQIVND (reference sequence). CDR3 length: 19 residues. Unmatched junction bases numbered 12, after V lost 1 base and J lost 0 bases. The CDR3 nucleotides read TGTGCCAGTAGTATAGGAGCCTGGGACAGGGATGGGATGAACACTGAAGCTTTCTTT. Translation: CASSIGAWDRDGMNTEAFF. Drawing the rest from reference TRBV19 and TRBJ1-1, the complete variable domain is DGGITQSPKYLFRKEGQNVTLSCEQNLNHDAMYWYRQDPGQGLRLIYYSQIVNDFQKGDIAEGYSVSREKKESFPLTVTSAQKNPTAFYLCASSIGAWDRDGMNTEAFFGQGTRLTVV.

The chain is built from TRBV28 and TRBJ2-4, with TRBD2 matching over 9 bases. The trim removed 3 bases at V and 5 bases at J, leaving 5 bases unmatched. The CDR3 sequence is 15 residues long. Germline loops: CDR1 MDHEN, CDR2 SYDVKM. In nucleotides, the CDR3 is TGTGCCAGCAGTTTGTGGCGGGGGGGCGAAAACATTCAGTACTTC. This gives the protein CASSLWRGGENIQYF.

The genes are TRBV6-5 and TRBJ2-3; possible D gene TRBD2, 5 bases. Per the germline V gene, CDR1 is MNHEY and CDR2 is SVGAGI. CDR3 length: 14 amino acids. Trimming left V 3 bases short and J 4 bases short, with 11 bases between. As DNA, the CDR3 is TGTGCCAGCAGTTATCGCTCTAGCCCAGATACGCAGTATTTT. This sequence encodes CASSYRSSPDTQYF.

The chain joins TRBV30 to TRBJ1-5; D perhaps matches TRBD1 (5 bases). Trimming cost V 2 bases and J 7 bases, with 12 bases left between them. This CDR3 has 13 residues. The germline V gene encodes CDR1 GTSNPN and CDR2 SVGIG (reference sequence). CDR3 coding DNA: TGTGCCTGGAGTTCAGGGTTATGGCAGCCCCAGCATTTT. Its translation: CAWSSGLWQPQHF.

The V and J genes are TRBV15 and TRBJ1-3, with D possibly TRBD1 on 5 matching bases. CDR1 and CDR2 from the germline V gene are LNHNV and YYDKDF (reference sequence). V was cut by 0 bases and J by 4 bases, with 13 bases left in between. CDR3 length equals 16 residues. The CDR3 region is CATSREKGLGGNTIYF. The CDR3 DNA is TGTGCCACCAGCAGAGAAAAGGGGTTGGGAGGAAACACCATATATTTT. The complete variable domain, with remaining parts taken from reference TRBV15 and TRBJ1-3, reads DAMVIQNPRYQVTQFGKPVTLSCSQTLNHNVMYWYQQKSSQAPKLLFHYYDKDFNNEADTPDNFQSRRPNTSFCFLDIRSPGLGDTAMYLCATSREKGLGGNTIYFGEGSWLTVV.

The chain recombines TRBV20-1 with TRBJ2-7; TRBD1 matches at 7 bases. The CDR3 consists of 11 residues. V lost 2 bases to trimming and J lost 6 bases; unmatched junction nucleotides: 1. Germline V CDR1 and CDR2: DFQATT, SNEGSKA (reference sequence). CDR3 protein: CSARSGGEQYF. CDR3 in DNA: TGCAGTGCTAGATCAGGGGGCGAGCAGTACTTC.

J is TRBJ2-7 and V is TRBV7-9, with D possibly being TRBD2 (5 bases). Germline CDR1 reads SEHNR; CDR2 reads FQNEAQ (reference sequence). There are 15 residues in the CDR3. Trimming took 1 base from V and 5 from J, leaving 15 bases between them. The CDR3 bases are TGTGCCAGCAGCTTAGTCCAGGAGCGAGCGGACGAGCAGTACTTC. Its protein is CASSLVQERADEQYF.

The chain employs TRBV6-5 and TRBJ2-7; TRBD1 agrees at 9 bases. V dropped 6 bases and J dropped 1; count of bases not matched to a gene: 4. The CDR3 runs to 14 residues. The germline V gene encodes CDR1 MNHEY and CDR2 SVGAGI. Here the CDR3 reads CASRPTGGSYEQYF. CDR3 in DNA: TGTGCCAGCAGGCCGACAGGGGGGTCCTACGAGCAGTACTTC.

In this sample, this clone turned up a few times. The J gene is TRBJ1-3, the V gene TRBV19; D is ambiguous. V lost 2 bases, J lost 2 bases, and 7 bases lay in between. CDR3 length: 14 amino acids. Germline loops: CDR1 LNHDA, CDR2 SQIVND (reference sequence). The DNA for the CDR3 is TGTGCCAGTAGTATACAGGCTACTGGAAACACCATATATTTT. Its protein is CASSIQATGNTIYF.

The genes are TRBV11-2 and TRBJ1-1, with a weak D call TRBD1 (5 bases). The V and J ends lost 5 bases and 7 bases respectively, with 14 bases between them. The CDR3 is 13 residues long. CDR1 is SGHAT and CDR2 is FQNNGV in the germline V gene. Here the CDR3 DNA reads TGTGCCAGCAGCCACCTGACAGTAAATGAAGCTTTCTTT. Protein sequence: CASSHLTVNEAFF.

The V call is TRBV27, the J call TRBJ2-7, with 9 positions matching TRBD1. The CDR3 is 14 amino acids. V lost 4 bases and J lost 3; bases outside the gene matches: 4. Germline assignment: CDR1 MNHEY and CDR2 SMNVEV (reference sequence). The CDR3 spells CASSYQTGGYEQYF. Here the CDR3 DNA reads TGTGCCAGCAGTTACCAGACAGGGGGCTACGAGCAGTACTTC.

The chain joins TRBV29-1 to TRBJ2-7; the D is unclear. Trimming took off 5 bases at V and 5 bases at J, with 10 bases between the two ends. This CDR3 has 11 residues. Per germline, CDR1 SQVTM and CDR2 ANQGSEA. The CDR3 sequence is CSVRVGNEQYF. CDR3 DNA sequence: TGCAGCGTTCGGGTAGGAAACGAGCAGTACTTC.

This chain connects TRBV11-2 to TRBJ2-3; the D gene is possibly TRBD2 (5 bases). Germline assignment: CDR1 SGHAT and CDR2 FQNNGV. Trimming removed 5 bases from V and 6 bases from J, with 6 bases in between. This CDR3 is 11 amino acids long. The CDR3 DNA follows: TGTGCCAGCAGCATAGCGGATACGCAGTATTTT. Protein: CASSIADTQYF.

The V and J genes are TRBV18 and TRBJ1-1, with a possible D match to TRBD1 (5 bases). Trimming left V 2 bases short and J 5 bases short, with 12 bases between. The CDR3 length is 14 residues. Germline loops: CDR1 KGHSH, CDR2 LQKENI. This CDR3 reads CASSPGGSRTEAFF. In nucleotides, the CDR3 is TGTGCCAGCTCACCAGGGGGGAGTAGGACTGAAGCTTTCTTT.

V gene TRBV7-8 combines with J gene TRBJ2-7; 12 nucleotides align to TRBD2. Germline trimming cut 5 bases from V and 3 bases from J; bases unmatched to any gene: 8. Germline V lookup: CDR1 SGHVS, CDR2 FQNEAQ. The CDR3 runs to 16 residues. The CDR3 DNA sequence: TGTGCCAGCAGCCCCCGACTAGCGGGGGTCATCTACGAGCAGTACTTC. Residues: CASSPRLAGVIYEQYF. Full variable domain (rest looked up from reference TRBV7-8 and TRBJ2-7): GAGVSQSPRYKVAKRGQDVALRCDPISGHVSLFWYQQALGQGPEFLTYFQNEAQLDKSGLPSDRFFAERPEGSVSTLKIQRTQQEDSAVYLCASSPRLAGVIYEQYFGPGTRLTVT.

This chain joins TRBV5-1 and TRBJ2-2; TRBD1 matches at 8 bases. The CDR3 totals 15 residues. Trimming took 2 bases from V and 4 from J; bases not matched to a gene: 4. Looked up from germline, CDR1 is SGHRS and CDR2 is YFSETQ. The CDR3 reads CASSFSGQVTGELFF. The DNA of the CDR3 is TGCGCCAGCAGCTTTTCGGGACAGGTCACCGGGGAGCTGTTTTTT.

A few counts support this clone. Given a much more abundant clone one base away, this may be a read error. The chain combines TRBV27 with TRBJ2-1; a weak D match, TRBD1 (6 bases). Germline V CDR1 and CDR2: MNHEY, SMNVEV (reference sequence). V shed 6 bases and J shed 1 base, with 10 bases lying between them. CDR3 size: 14 residues. CDR3 sequence: CASSLGASYNEQFF. The CDR3 DNA follows: TGTGCCAGCAGCCTGGGGGCGTCCTACAATGAGCAGTTCTTC.

The gene calls are TRBV2 and TRBJ1-2, with TRBD1 matching 7 bases. Germline CDR1 SNHLY, CDR2 FYNNEI. Trimming cost V 8 bases and J 2 bases; bases outside gene matches: 8. The CDR3 extends over 14 amino acids. CDR3 amino acids: CASLRDSPNYGYTF. CDR3 sequence (DNA): TGTGCCAGCCTCCGGGACAGCCCCAACTATGGCTACACCTTC.

The rearrangement uses TRBV7-8 and TRBJ2-7; 7 positions match TRBD1. CDR1 and CDR2 (germline): SGHVS, FQNEAQ. V dropped 6 bases and J dropped 3; count of bases not matched to a gene: 5. This CDR3 comprises 13 residues. This CDR3 is CASSRGRYYEQYF. DNA of the CDR3: TGTGCCAGCAGTAGGGGGCGCTACTACGAGCAGTACTTC. Based on the CDR3 plus reference TRBV7-8 and TRBJ2-7, the full variable domain is GAGVSQSPRYKVAKRGQDVALRCDPISGHVSLFWYQQALGQGPEFLTYFQNEAQLDKSGLPSDRFFAERPEGSVSTLKIQRTQQEDSAVYLCASSRGRYYEQYFGPGTRLTVT.

The chain has TRBV15 and TRBJ1-1; D remains unclear. This CDR3 is built from 13 residues. Germline loops: CDR1 LNHNV, CDR2 YYDKDF (reference sequence). V lost 0 bases and J lost 3, with 5 bases in between. The CDR3 is CATSREQDTEAFF. CDR3 DNA sequence: TGTGCCACCAGCAGAGAACAAGACACTGAAGCTTTCTTT.